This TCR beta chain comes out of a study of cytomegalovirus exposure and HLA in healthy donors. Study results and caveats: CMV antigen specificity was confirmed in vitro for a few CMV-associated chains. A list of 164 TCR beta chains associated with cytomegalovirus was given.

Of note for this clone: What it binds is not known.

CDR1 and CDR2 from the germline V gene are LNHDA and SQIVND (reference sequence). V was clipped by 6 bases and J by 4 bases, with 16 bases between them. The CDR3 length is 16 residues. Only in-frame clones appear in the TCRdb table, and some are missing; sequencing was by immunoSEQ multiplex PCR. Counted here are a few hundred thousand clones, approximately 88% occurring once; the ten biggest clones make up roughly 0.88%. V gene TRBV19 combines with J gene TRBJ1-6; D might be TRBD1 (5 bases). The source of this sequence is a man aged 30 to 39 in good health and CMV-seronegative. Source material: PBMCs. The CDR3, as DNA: TGTGCCAGTAGCGGTTCAGGGTCGGCTTATAATTCACCCCTCCACTTT. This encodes CASSGSGSAYNSPLHF.